This TCR beta chain was documented in a study of blood T cell repertoires in COVID-19 (dated by TCRdb to about 2020). Broadly, across the study: The collaborator samples originated in the United States, Italy and Spain and spanned the acute and convalescent phases of COVID-19. A de-identified subject ID, COVID-19 status, age in years and sex were almost always included in the sample metadata. The repertoires were released in a freely available public database intended as a resource for research on the immune response to SARS-CoV-2. HLA class I and class II types, where available, came from metadata supplied by the sample provider rather than from assay-based typing. Deeply sampled blood TCRbeta repertoires from subjects exposed to, actively infected with, or recovered from COVID-19 were included in the dataset. Samples were obtained from the ongoing ImmuneRACE study (first 160 participants) and from roughly 1,300 subjects provided by 6 global collaborators. The prospective study material was composed of cDNA or gDNA derived from T cells, B-cell-depleted T cells, or PBMCs.

Broader findings and caveats from the paper: How much clinical and demographic metadata was included differed by source and by participant, and the metadata was provided uncurated.

TCRbeta CDR3 regions were amplified from genomic DNA using the immunoSEQ Assay, a bias-controlled multiplex PCR. Per the original workflow: The number of nucleated cells in each sample was estimated from the amplification of reference gene primers within the assay. Sequence reads were collapsed and filtered to measure the absolute abundance of every unique TCRbeta CDR3 rearrangement. For each sample, productive Simpson clonality was calculated by taking the square root of Simpson's diversity index across productive rearrangements. This is the immuneACCESS table as TCRdb keeps it, with only in-frame sequences that have V and J called. A part of the clones is gone; compared with another copy, unresolved V genes explain less than half, and the rest is unexplained. V, J and clone size were drawn from that table, and D and trimming were deduced from the DNA. The sample table records roughly 190,000 clones; around 80% of these occur just once. In total, the top ten clones hold roughly 15% of the sample.

One collaborating source in Seattle enrolled patients during active infection and followed them longitudinally through the course of disease. Collaborating institutions collected whole blood in K2EDTA tubes following their own protocols. For TCRbeta analysis, collaborators shipped samples in one of three forms: frozen whole blood, isolated PBMCs, or DNA extracted from either of those sample types. The CDR3 covers 14 residues, taking in both the cysteine and the phenylalanine. The kept DNA is CDR3 alone, 42 bases in frame from the first base. The germline V gene (reference sequence) gives CDR1 as GTSNPN and CDR2 as SVGIG. Compared with germline, V lacks 4 bases and J lacks 7 bases; bases without a gene match: 9. Only a few counts were recorded for this clone. The antigen this receptor binds is unknown. The input lacks base qualities; no much larger clone sits a single base away.

The TCR originated in a woman in her 70s with COVID-19, enrolled during active disease. The sequenced sample was peripheral blood. The chain employs TRBV30 and TRBJ2-3, with 9 junctional bases fitting TRBD2. The bases are TGTGCCTGGAAAGCGGCGGGGGGGGCACATACGCAGTATTTT. It specifies CAWKAAGGAHTQYF.